The 5 T cell receptor beta chains below come from one sample, sequenced in a study of CD8+ T cells in alopecia areata. CD4+ cells underwent sorting into CD25+CD127- cells for five patients. cDNA serving as the sequencing template came from extracted, reverse transcribed RNA. Assay: immunoSEQ multiplex PCR; the TCRdb copy retains only in-frame clones and omits some. The data contain some 20,000 clones, 60% to 65% of them singletons. Material: CD4+ Tregs sorted from blood. Receptors were obtained from a human donor with alopecia areata.

The chain joins TRBV11-2 to TRBJ2-3; no reliable D call. Germline assignment: CDR1 SGHAT and CDR2 FQNNGV. The CDR3 extends over 17 amino acids. Trimming stripped 5 bases from V and 2 bases from J, with 20 bases between. This chain's CDR3 is CASSPFVPETATDTQYF. The CDR3 DNA reads TGTGCCAGCAGCCCTTTCGTCCCCGAAACGGCCACAGATACGCAGTATTTT.

The chain is built from TRBV18 and TRBJ2-5, with TRBD1 matching over 9 bases. The J call may be mistaken, given a closer DNA end match to TRBJ2-7. Germline CDR1 KGHSH, CDR2 LQKENI. CDR3 length: 15 residues. The CDR3 loop reads CASSPGQGRTYEQYF. The CDR3 DNA sequence: TGTGCCAGCTCCCCCGGACAGGGGAGAACCTACGAGCAGTACTTC.

The chain links TRBV30 to TRBJ2-7, with 8 bases matching TRBD2. The CDR3 spans 14 residues. Germline CDR1 reads GTSNPN; CDR2 reads SVGIG (reference sequence). With V trimmed by 1 base and J by 4 bases, 6 bases remained unmatched. CDR3 sequence (DNA): TGTGCCTGGAGTGCCGGACTAGCCAGGTACGAGCAGTACTTC. Amino acids: CAWSAGLARYEQYF.

J is TRBJ2-2 and V is TRBV9, with D possibly TRBD2 on 5 matching bases. Germline loops: CDR1 SGDLS, CDR2 YYNGEE. Trimming pared 0 bases from V and 4 bases from J, leaving 10 bases between. CDR3 size: 15 residues. The CDR3 loop reads CASSVGGFATGELFF. CDR3 nucleotide sequence: TGTGCCAGCAGCGTAGGAGGGTTTGCCACCGGGGAGCTGTTTTTT.

The chain links TRBV11-2 to TRBJ2-3; D is uncertain. Germline assignment: CDR1 SGHAT and CDR2 FQNNGV. V was shortened by 5 bases and J by 5 bases, with 5 bases between the two germline ends. The CDR3 extends over 11 amino acids. In DNA, the CDR3 is TGTGCCAGCAGCCGGCTAGATACGCAGTATTTT. Its protein is CASSRLDTQYF.